The present T cell receptor beta chain was sequenced within a study of blood T cell repertoires in COVID-19 (TCRdb year 2020). The study in broad terms: The collaborator samples originated in the United States, Italy and Spain and spanned the acute and convalescent phases of COVID-19. The prospective study material was composed of cDNA or gDNA derived from T cells, B-cell-depleted T cells, or PBMCs. The dataset comprised deeply sampled blood TCRbeta repertoires from subjects exposed to, actively infected with, or recovered from COVID-19. The repertoires were released in a freely available public database meant as a resource for research on the immune response to SARS-CoV-2. The samples were drawn from two sources: the first 160 participants of the ongoing ImmuneRACE study, and 950 to 1,500 subjects contributed by 6 global collaborators. A de-identified subject ID, COVID-19 status, age in years and sex were almost always included in the sample metadata. HLA class I and class II types, where available, came from metadata supplied by the sample provider rather than from assay-based typing. Paper-wide results and their limitations: Clinical and demographic metadata were provided uncurated, with the amount varying by source and participant.

V sheds 0 bases and J sheds 5 bases, leaving 14 bases between their ends. CDR1 and CDR2 are read off the germline V gene (reference sequence) as LGHDT and YNNKEL. The CDR3 has 15 amino acids, counting the end cysteine and phenylalanine. The DNA shown is the 45-base CDR3, in frame from base 1. The collaborating institutions used their own protocols to collect whole blood in K2EDTA tubes. For TCRbeta analysis, collaborators shipped samples as frozen whole blood, isolated PBMCs, or DNA extracted from either of those sample types. Of note for this clone: This clone's antigen is unknown. No base quality values were provided; no much bigger clone lies one nucleotide off.

TCRbeta CDR3 regions were amplified from genomic DNA by means of the immunoSEQ Assay, a bias-controlled multiplex PCR. For the original study's pipeline: The number of nucleated cells in each sample was estimated by amplification of reference gene primers within the assay. To quantify the absolute abundance of each unique TCRbeta CDR3 rearrangement, sequence reads were collapsed and filtered. For each sample, productive Simpson clonality was calculated as the square root of Simpson's diversity index across productive rearrangements. The source is immuneACCESS, and TCRdb retained only in-frame sequences with V and J called. Part of the clones is not carried over; for the studies checked, unresolved V genes explain less than half of this, and the remainder is unexplained. The V and J calls and the clone size are those of that table, but D and trimming were determined from the DNA. This sample lists about 250,000 clones; about 85% were detected once. The ten largest account for 3% to 3.5% of the sample.

This sequence uses TRBV3-1 (or the pseudogene TRBV3-2) and TRBJ2-7, with TRBD1 perhaps the D gene, on 6 matching bases. The sequenced material came from peripheral blood. The TCR sequence derives from a man between 18 and 35 years old with active or convalescent COVID-19. DNA sequence: TGTGCCAGCAGCCAAGATTCGCAGGGGCGCCACGAGCAGTACTTC. Its protein is CASSQDSQGRHEQYF.